This is a list of T cell receptor beta chains from one sample in a study of T cells after yellow fever vaccination. In TCRdb, the 5' RACE reads were re-called with MiXCR into one record per CDR3 protein. The sample gives almost 600,000 distinct CDR3 sequences, about 14% of which show up once; over 13% is in the top ten. Sequences were derived from PBMCs, sampled on the day of the yellow fever booster vaccination. Source of these receptors: a man younger than 40 who received the YFV17D yellow fever vaccine. Both conserved end residues are part of each CDR3. D genes are given only for firm matches. The size of a clone is reported for some rows only, either as once, few or many, or as a class for expanded clones.

size: few
V: TRBV20-1
J: TRBJ2-3
D: NA
CDR3: CSAQGSDRGTDTQYF
DNA: TGCAGTGCTCAGGGTAGCGACCGGGGCACAGATACGCAGTATTTT

size: NA
V: TRBV3-1
J: TRBJ1-5
D: NA
CDR3: CASSRSGSNQPQHF
DNA: TGTGCCAGCAGCCGATCCGGGAGCAATCAGCCCCAGCATTTT

size: few
V: TRBV7-9
J: TRBJ2-3
D: NA
CDR3: CASSSPDSLGDTQYF
DNA: TGTGCCAGCAGCTCCCCTGACTCCCTAGGGGATACGCAGTATTTT

size: few
V: TRBV5-1
J: TRBJ2-2
D: TRBD2
CDR3: CASSLAGSGSLGTGELFF
DNA: TGCGCCAGCAGCTTGGCCGGAAGCGGGAGCCTGGGGACCGGGGAGCTGTTTTTT

size: NA
V: TRBV20-1
J: TRBJ2-3
D: NA
CDR3: CSALGTADTQYF
DNA: TGCAGTGCCCTTGGGACTGCAGATACGCAGTATTTT

size: few
V: TRBV7-2
J: TRBJ2-3
D: NA
CDR3: CASSWSLDTQYF
DNA: TGTGCCAGCAGCTGGAGTTTGGATACGCAGTATTTT

size: NA
V: TRBV6-1
J: TRBJ1-4
D: NA
CDR3: CASSELRQRGEKLFF
DNA: TGTGCCAGCAGTGAACTACGACAGAGGGGGGAAAAACTGTTTTTT

size: few
V: TRBV7-8
J: TRBJ2-5
D: TRBD1
CDR3: CASSPSGTGYLTQYF
DNA: TGTGCCAGCAGCCCGTCCGGGACAGGGTATCTGACCCAGTACTTC

size: NA
V: TRBV20-1
J: TRBJ2-1
D: NA
CDR3: CSALAIQQFF
DNA: TGCAGTGCCCTTGCTATACAGCAGTTCTTC

size: few
V: TRBV19
J: TRBJ2-2
D: NA
CDR3: CASRLVAQTVFNTGELFF
DNA: TGTGCCAGTAGGTTAGTGGCACAGACAGTGTTCAACACCGGGGAGCTGTTTTTT

size: few
V: TRBV27
J: TRBJ2-2
D: NA
CDR3: CATIPPTNTGELFF
DNA: TGTGCCACCATCCCTCCTACGAACACCGGGGAGCTGTTTTTT

size: NA
V: TRBV29-1
J: TRBJ2-1
D: TRBD2
CDR3: CSVVGGLAGVGEQFF
DNA: TGCAGCGTTGTGGGGGGACTAGCGGGAGTAGGTGAGCAGTTCTTC

size: few
V: TRBV29-1
J: TRBJ2-1
D: NA
CDR3: CSAVHNEQFF
DNA: TGCAGCGCTGTCCACAATGAGCAGTTCTTC

size: NA
V: TRBV20-1
J: TRBJ2-7
D: NA
CDR3: CSADGPPGRREQYF
DNA: TGCAGTGCGGACGGCCCGCCGGGGAGGAGGGAGCAGTACTTC

size: NA
V: TRBV19
J: TRBJ1-1
D: TRBD1
CDR3: CASIPRDSGGNTEAFF
DNA: TGTGCCAGTATTCCACGGGACTCAGGGGGGAACACTGAAGCTTTCTTT

size: NA
V: TRBV20-1
J: TRBJ2-4
D: NA
CDR3: CSAKPNLRLAKNIQYF
DNA: TGCAGTGCCAAACCGAACCTACGCCTAGCCAAAAACATTCAGTACTTC

size: many
V: TRBV7-6
J: TRBJ1-4
D: NA
CDR3: CASSDGRLNEKLFF
DNA: TGTGCCAGCAGCGACGGACGGTTAAATGAAAAACTGTTTTTT

size: few
V: TRBV10-3
J: TRBJ2-2
D: TRBD2
CDR3: CAVGLAGGPGTGELFF
DNA: TGTGCCGTAGGCCTTGCGGGAGGGCCTGGGACCGGGGAGCTGTTTTTT

size: few
V: TRBV11-2
J: TRBJ2-3
D: TRBD2
CDR3: CASSLGSRQGLASGKTDTQYF
DNA: TGTGCCAGCAGCTTAGGATCCCGCCAGGGCTTGGCTAGCGGGAAAACAGATACGCAGTATTTT

size: many
V: TRBV5-1
J: TRBJ2-7
D: TRBD2
CDR3: CASSRTVRTSGIKAYEQYF
DNA: TGCGCCAGCAGCCGAACGGTTAGGACTAGCGGGATTAAGGCCTACGAGCAGTACTTC

size: NA
V: TRBV7-9
J: TRBJ2-1
D: TRBD2
CDR3: CASKKRESYEQFF
DNA: TGTGCCAGTAAGAAGCGGGAGAGTTATGAGCAGTTCTTC

size: NA
V: TRBV6-1
J: TRBJ2-5
D: TRBD2
CDR3: CASSGRLLAGGQGETQYF
DNA: TGTGCCAGCAGTGGTCGGTTACTAGCGGGAGGGCAAGGGGAGACCCAGTACTTC

size: many
V: TRBV29-1
J: TRBJ2-1
D: TRBD2
CDR3: CSVDDPSGRRSYNEQFF
DNA: TGCAGCGTTGATGATCCTAGCGGGCGACGATCCTACAATGAGCAGTTCTTC

size: NA
V: TRBV18
J: TRBJ2-6
D: NA
CDR3: CASSPSGPSGANVLTF
DNA: TGTGCCAGCTCACCGTCGGGACCCTCCGGGGCCAACGTCCTGACTTTC

size: NA
V: TRBV19
J: TRBJ2-5
D: NA
CDR3: CASGASDRETQYF
DNA: TGTGCCAGTGGGGCCTCCGATCGGGAGACCCAGTACTTC

size: NA
V: TRBV14
J: TRBJ2-5
D: NA
CDR3: CASSPKIKETQYF
DNA: TGTGCCAGCAGCCCAAAGATAAAAGAGACCCAGTACTTC

size: few
V: TRBV7-9
J: TRBJ2-7
D: TRBD1
CDR3: CASSLTQGAYEQYF
DNA: TGTGCCAGCAGCTTAACGCAGGGGGCCTACGAGCAGTACTTC

size: NA
V: TRBV20-1
J: TRBJ2-6
D: NA
CDR3: CSIFRAGANVLTF
DNA: TGCAGCATCTTCAGAGCGGGGGCCAACGTCCTGACTTTC

size: NA
V: TRBV9
J: TRBJ2-1
D: NA
CDR3: CASSLGGNSNNEQFF
DNA: TGTGCCAGCAGCCTAGGGGGTAACTCAAACAATGAGCAGTTCTTC